These 13 T cell receptor beta chains share one sample of origin, sequenced in a study of T-cell memory formation after mild COVID-19. One entry per CDR3 protein, called by TCRdb with MiXCR from the 5' RACE reads. This table holds more than 100,000 distinct CDR3 sequences, approximately 6.2% found once. Sequencing was performed on PBMCs or a T cell subset sorted from them (not recorded which). Receptor source: an adult woman who had mild COVID-19 (a few samples of this study predate the infection). Cell type and time point are not known.

This clonotype was recorded at least ten times. This rearrangement joins TRBV4-1 to TRBJ1-1, with D unclear. This CDR3 has 14 amino acids. CDR1 is MGHRA, CDR2 YSYEKL, per germline. V shed 2 bases and J shed 6 bases, with 13 bases lying between them. Here the CDR3 DNA reads TGCGCCAGCAGCCAACCTGGACGAGGGCCTGAAGCTTTCTTT. Amino acids: CASSQPGRGPEAFF.

This clonotype was detected many times. The chain recombines TRBV7-9 with TRBJ1-1; D perhaps matches TRBD1 (6 bases). The CDR3 has 14 residues. Per the germline V gene, CDR1 is SEHNR and CDR2 is FQNEAQ (reference sequence). Trimming cost V 5 bases and J 5 bases, with 15 bases left between them. CDR3: CASSAWGLRTEAFF. The CDR3 bases are TGTGCCAGCAGCGCTTGGGGGCTGCGTACTGAAGCTTTCTTT.

The chain is built from TRBV29-1 and TRBJ2-7; 12 nucleotides agree with TRBD1. CDR1 is SQVTM and CDR2 is ANQGSEA in the germline V gene. Trimming cost V 6 bases and J 7 bases; bases outside gene matches: 10. This CDR3 spans 14 amino acids. In DNA, the CDR3 is TGCAGCGTCCTTCGGGACAGGGGGCTTGAGGAGCAGTACTTC. Translation gives CSVLRDRGLEEQYF.

This clonotype was seen only a few times. The rearrangement joins TRBV5-1 to TRBJ2-2, with 8 bases fitting TRBD1. V lost 0 bases and J lost 4; bases outside the gene matches: 8. The germline gives CDR1 SGHRS, CDR2 YFSETQ. This CDR3 comprises 17 residues. The CDR3 region is CASSLAGQGRGTGELFF. CDR3 bases: TGCGCCAGCAGCTTGGCCGGACAGGGTCGTGGCACCGGGGAGCTGTTTTTT.

This clonotype was counted a few times. This chain joins TRBV12-3 or TRBV12-4 and TRBJ2-2, with D possibly TRBD1 on 5 matching bases. V was pared by 3 bases and J by 6 bases, with 14 bases between. The length of the CDR3 is 15 residues. This chain's CDR3 is CASSFTQEFAGELFF. DNA of the CDR3: TGTGCCAGCAGTTTCACACAGGAATTCGCCGGGGAGCTGTTTTTT.

This clonotype was seen repeatedly, ten times or more. The gene calls are TRBV29-1 and TRBJ2-1; TRBD1 matches at 7 bases. Germline V gene lookup returns CDR1 SQVTM and CDR2 ANQGSEA. CDR3 size: 16 residues. The V segment lost 6 bases and the J segment 1 base; nucleotides outside the gene matches: 12. The CDR3 sequence: CSVGQRRKTSYNEQFF. In DNA form, the CDR3 reads TGCAGCGTGGGACAGAGACGCAAAACTTCCTACAATGAGCAGTTCTTC.

This clonotype was detected only a few times. This chain links TRBV12-3 or TRBV12-4 with TRBJ2-7; D gene uncertain. Trimming stripped 5 bases from V and 3 bases from J, with 14 bases between. The CDR3 has 14 residues. The CDR3: CASSGGGSLYEQYF. The CDR3 nucleotides read TGTGCCAGCAGTGGTGGCGGCAGCCTCTACGAGCAGTACTTC.

There are many counts of this clonotype. V is TRBV15 and J is TRBJ1-1, with 8 positions matching TRBD1. The length of the CDR3 is 17 residues. Per the germline V gene, CDR1 is LNHNV and CDR2 is YYDKDF (reference sequence). V shed 8 bases, J shed 3 bases, and the junction held 17 bases outside the gene matches. The CDR3 reads CATEDRDRFRSHTEAFF. DNA of the CDR3: TGTGCCACCGAGGACCGGGACAGGTTTCGAAGTCACACTGAAGCTTTCTTT.

This clonotype was counted between two and nine times. The genes are TRBV7-8 and TRBJ2-1; 9 bases align to TRBD2. J lost 0 bases, V lost 5 bases, and 11 bases had no gene match. The CDR3 extends over 18 amino acids. Germline assignment: CDR1 SGHVS and CDR2 FQNEAQ. The chain's CDR3 is CASSPRDPTSGSYNEQFF. CDR3 bases: TGTGCCAGCAGCCCTAGAGACCCGACTAGCGGCTCCTACAATGAGCAGTTCTTC.

This clonotype was found a few times. This chain links TRBV6-1 with TRBJ1-5; 7 positions match TRBD1. V lost 4 bases to trimming and J lost 1 base; unmatched junction nucleotides: 4. CDR3 size: 15 residues. Germline CDR1 reads MNHNS; CDR2 reads SASEGT. CDR3 nucleotide sequence: TGTGCCAGCAGTGCTACGACAGGGAGCAATCAGCCCCAGCATTTT. The encoded protein is CASSATTGSNQPQHF.

This clonotype was recorded many times. The chain has TRBV12-3 or TRBV12-4 and TRBJ1-4; D is ambiguous. Between the trimmed V and J ends, which lost 1 base and 6 bases, there was a span of 0 bases. CDR3 length equals 11 residues. CDR3 amino acids: CASSLDEKLFF. The CDR3 DNA follows: TGTGCCAGCAGTTTAGATGAAAAACTGTTTTTT.

This clonotype occurred a few times. The rearrangement uses TRBV10-3 and TRBJ2-5; D is unclear. Per germline, CDR1 ENHRY and CDR2 SYGVKD. This CDR3 contains 11 residues. V lost 11 bases and J lost 3, with 10 bases in between. The CDR3 protein is CASATEETQYF. DNA of the CDR3: TGTGCCTCAGCGACCGAAGAGACCCAGTACTTC.

V and J are TRBV7-8 and TRBJ1-4, with D hard to call. V lost 5 bases to trimming and J lost 0 bases, with 16 bases between them. The CDR3 length is 17 residues. In germline, CDR1 is SGHVS, CDR2 FQNEAQ. The CDR3: CASSLGRKGATNEKLFF. In DNA, the CDR3 is TGTGCCAGCAGCCTCGGGCGGAAGGGCGCAACTAATGAAAAACTGTTTTTT.